The 6 T cell receptor beta chains below were found in one sample sequenced in a study of T-cell reconstitution after alpha-beta-depleted transplantation in children. The TCRbeta library was prepared with unique molecular identifiers. Each CDR3 protein gets one entry after TCRdb re-called the PCR reads with MiXCR. Among about 60,000 distinct CDR3 sequences listed, about 40% were seen once. Here the sequenced sample was PBMCs, mostly from graft donor cells, taken 360 days after TCRalphabeta/CD19-depleted stem cell transplant. The receptors come from a male patient under 18 who had a stem cell transplant for acute lymphoblastic leukemia, so the T cells may come from the graft donor.

This clonotype was seen a few times. The rearrangement joins TRBV18 to TRBJ2-7, with D unclear. CDR1 and CDR2 from the germline V gene are KGHSH and LQKENI. The CDR3 extends over 13 amino acids. Trimming shortened V by 0 bases and J by 4 bases, and 7 bases separated the two germline ends. The CDR3: CASSPPERYEQYF. The CDR3 DNA sequence: TGTGCCAGCTCACCACCGGAGCGTTACGAGCAGTACTTC.

The J gene is TRBJ2-7, the V gene TRBV6-6; the D call may be TRBD1 or TRBD2 (5 bases each). The CDR3 runs 13 residues. Trimming stripped 7 bases from V and 1 base from J, with 11 bases between. Germline CDR1 MNHNY, CDR2 SVGAGI (reference sequence). The CDR3 protein is CASTPGGSYEQYF. The CDR3 DNA follows: TGTGCCAGCACCCCTGGGGGATCCTACGAGCAGTACTTC.

The chain joins TRBV12-3 or TRBV12-4 to TRBJ2-6; perhaps TRBD1 as D (5 bases). Deletions cut 3 bases from V and 0 bases from J, with 15 bases between. The CDR3 consists of 18 residues. This CDR3 reads CASSFTSTALSGANVLTF. The CDR3 DNA sequence: TGTGCCAGCAGTTTCACATCGACAGCTCTCTCTGGGGCCAACGTCCTGACTTTC.

This chain connects TRBV4-2 to TRBJ2-7; TRBD1 agrees at 7 bases. Germline values: CDR1 LGHNA, CDR2 YNFKEQ. The ends lost 3 bases at V and 1 base at J; junction bases unmatched: 6. The CDR3 has 15 amino acids. CDR3 coding DNA: TGTGCCAGCAGCCATTTCGGGACAGCTTCCTACGAGCAGTACTTC. This encodes CASSHFGTASYEQYF.

V gene TRBV29-1 combines with J gene TRBJ1-1, with TRBD1 as a possible D gene (5 bases). The CDR3 has 13 amino acids. The germline CDR1 and CDR2 sequences are SQVTM and ANQGSEA. V was cut by 3 bases and J by 5 bases, with 13 bases left in between. The CDR3 protein is CSVEGRYNTEAFF. In DNA form, the CDR3 reads TGCAGCGTTGAGGGACGATATAATACTGAAGCTTTCTTT. The variable domain in full, completed from reference TRBV29-1 and TRBJ1-1, reads SAVISQKPSRDICQRGTSLTIQCQVDSQVTMMFWYRQQPGQSLTLIATANQGSEATYESGFVIDKFPISRPNLTFSTLTVSNMSPEDSSIYLCSVEGRYNTEAFFGQGTRLTVV.

The gene calls are TRBV7-2 and TRBJ2-5, with D perhaps TRBD2 (6 bases). The CDR3 is 15 amino acids. V gave up 1 base and J gave up 5 bases, with 14 bases separating them. CDR1 SGHTA and CDR2 FQGNSA come from the germline V gene. CDR3 sequence reads: CASSLVGRPGETQYF. The DNA for the CDR3 is TGTGCCAGCAGCTTAGTTGGGAGGCCCGGGGAGACCCAGTACTTC. The variable domain in full, completed from reference TRBV7-2 and TRBJ2-5, reads GAGVSQSPSNKVTEKGKDVELRCDPISGHTALYWYRQSLGQGLEFLIYFQGNSAPDKSGLPSDRFSAERTGGSVSTLTIQRTQQEDSAVYLCASSLVGRPGETQYFGPGTRLLVL.